One and the same sample provided the 11 T cell receptor beta chains below, sequenced in a study of blood T cell repertoires in COVID-19 (dated by TCRdb to about 2020). Library preparation used the immunoSEQ multiplex PCR assay. This is the immuneACCESS table as TCRdb keeps it, with only in-frame sequences that have V and J called. A part of the clones is gone; compared with another copy, unresolved V genes explain less than half, and the rest is unexplained. The sample yields about 81,000 clones; about 86% were counted once. The ten biggest clones cover roughly 5% of the sample. The sample taken for sequencing was peripheral blood. The receptors come from a woman of 80 years or more with acute or convalescent COVID-19.

V usage is TRBV24-1 and J usage is TRBJ2-1; 10 nucleotides align to TRBD2. CDR1 is KGHDR, CDR2 SFDVKD, per germline. This CDR3 has 16 residues. Trimming took 3 bases from V and 5 from J; bases not matched to a gene: 6. CDR3 DNA sequence: TGTGCCACCAGTGATGGGTCTAGCGGGAGAAACAATGAGCAGTTCTTC. As protein: CATSDGSSGRNNEQFF.

V usage is TRBV5-6 and J usage is TRBJ2-4; possible D gene TRBD2, 6 bases. V shed 0 bases and J shed 8 bases, with 15 bases lying between them. The CDR3 loop spans 15 amino acids. Looked up from germline, CDR1 is SGHDT and CDR2 is YYEEEE. The CDR3 DNA follows: TGTGCCAGCAGCTTGGTGGGCGGGGAGCGGGACATTCAGTACTTC. Its translation: CASSLVGGERDIQYF.

The chain carries TRBV5-6 and TRBJ2-7; a possible D gene is TRBD2 (5 bases). CDR1 SGHDT and CDR2 YYEEEE come from the germline V gene. CDR3 length: 15 amino acids. V dropped 0 bases and J dropped 0 bases, with 10 bases sitting between them. CDR3 nucleotide sequence: TGTGCCAGCAGCTTGGGAGGGTCGAGCTCCTACGAGCAGTACTTC. It encodes CASSLGGSSSYEQYF.

The chain is built from TRBV6-5 and TRBJ2-1; the match to TRBD2 covers 13 bases. Looked up from germline, CDR1 is MNHEY and CDR2 is SVGAGI. The CDR3 is made up of 15 amino acids. The V and J ends lost 6 bases and 8 bases, in that order; junction bases with no gene match: 7. The CDR3 reads CASRKTSGGAHEQFF. The CDR3 nucleotides read TGTGCCAGCAGGAAAACTAGCGGGGGGGCCCATGAGCAGTTCTTC.

The chain employs TRBV19 and TRBJ2-7; possibly TRBD2 for D (6 bases). The germline V and J ends were trimmed by 3 bases and 4 bases, with 19 bases remaining between them. The CDR3 has 16 amino acids. Germline loops: CDR1 LNHDA, CDR2 SQIVND (reference sequence). The DNA for the CDR3 is TGTGCCAGTAGTATGGATCTCCCTAGCGCGACGTACGAGCAGTACTTC. This gives the protein CASSMDLPSATYEQYF.

This rearrangement joins TRBV19 to TRBJ2-7, with TRBD1 as a possible D gene (6 bases). V dropped 6 bases and J dropped 2 bases, with 11 bases sitting between them. CDR1 and CDR2 (germline): LNHDA, SQIVND (reference sequence). The CDR3 sequence is 13 residues long. Written as DNA, the CDR3 is TGTGCCAGTAGCCTCCCAGGGGCCTACGAGCAGTACTTC. Translation gives CASSLPGAYEQYF.

V gene TRBV6-2 or TRBV6-3 combines with J gene TRBJ2-3; 10 bases are shared with TRBD2. V shed 2 bases, J shed 4 bases, and the junction held 21 bases outside the gene matches. Per germline, CDR1 MNHEY and CDR2 SVGEGT. This CDR3 has 21 residues. Here the CDR3 DNA reads TGTGCCAGCAGTTACGGCGGGATAGCGGGGGGCCAGTTCAGGGTGTCAGATACGCAGTATTTT. Residues: CASSYGGIAGGQFRVSDTQYF.

The chain combines TRBV4-1 with TRBJ2-1; 13 nucleotides agree with TRBD2. Germline V lookup: CDR1 MGHRA, CDR2 YSYEKL. The V gene end was trimmed by 4 bases and the J gene end by 0 bases; junction bases not matched to a gene: 6. The CDR3 sequence is 18 residues long. The CDR3 region has the DNA TGCGCCAGCAGCCGGACTAGCGGGAGTCCTGACTCCTACAATGAGCAGTTCTTC. The encoded protein is CASSRTSGSPDSYNEQFF.

The chain is built from TRBV3-1 (or the pseudogene TRBV3-2) and TRBJ1-6; maybe TRBD1 (5 bases). V gave up 1 base and J gave up 10 bases, with 17 bases separating them. The CDR3 loop spans 16 amino acids. Per germline, CDR1 LGHDT and CDR2 YNNKEL (reference sequence). The CDR3 DNA is TGTGCCAGCAGCCAAGTAGGGGCGGGGTTCGGGTCACCCCTCCACTTT. Its protein product is CASSQVGAGFGSPLHF.

The genes are TRBV7-2 and TRBJ2-7; 8 bases match TRBD2. The trim removed 3 bases at V and 3 bases at J, leaving 7 bases unmatched. Germline V gene data show CDR1 as SGHTA and CDR2 as FQGNSA. The CDR3 is 15 amino acids. CDR3 amino acids: CASSFQAGEGYEQYF. In DNA, the CDR3 is TGTGCCAGCAGCTTTCAAGCGGGAGAAGGCTACGAGCAGTACTTC.

The DNA of the CDR3 is TGTGCCAGCAGGATTGGGCAGGCCGCCTATAATTCACCCCTCCACTTT. It yields the protein CASRIGQAAYNSPLHF. The genes are TRBV7-8 and TRBJ1-6; D is unclear. V dropped 6 bases and J dropped 2 bases, with 14 bases sitting between them. This CDR3 has 16 residues. The V gene's germline CDR1 is SGHVS and CDR2 FQNEAQ.